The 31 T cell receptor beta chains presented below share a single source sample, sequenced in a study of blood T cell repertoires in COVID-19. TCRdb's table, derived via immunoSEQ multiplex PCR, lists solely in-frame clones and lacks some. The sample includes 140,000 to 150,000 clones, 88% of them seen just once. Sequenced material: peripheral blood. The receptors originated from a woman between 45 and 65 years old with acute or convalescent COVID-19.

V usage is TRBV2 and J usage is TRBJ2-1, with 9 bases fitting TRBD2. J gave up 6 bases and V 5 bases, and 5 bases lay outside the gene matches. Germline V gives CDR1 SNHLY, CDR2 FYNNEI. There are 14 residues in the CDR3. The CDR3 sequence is CASSWREGLNEQFF. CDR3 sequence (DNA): TGTGCCAGCAGTTGGCGGGAGGGCCTCAATGAGCAGTTCTTC.

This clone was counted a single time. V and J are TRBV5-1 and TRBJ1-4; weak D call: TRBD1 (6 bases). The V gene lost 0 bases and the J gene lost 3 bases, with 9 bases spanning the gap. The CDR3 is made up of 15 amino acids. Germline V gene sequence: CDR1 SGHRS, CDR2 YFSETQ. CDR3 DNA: TGCGCCAGCAGCTTGGCCCAGGGGTCTAATGAAAAACTGTTTTTT. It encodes CASSLAQGSNEKLFF.

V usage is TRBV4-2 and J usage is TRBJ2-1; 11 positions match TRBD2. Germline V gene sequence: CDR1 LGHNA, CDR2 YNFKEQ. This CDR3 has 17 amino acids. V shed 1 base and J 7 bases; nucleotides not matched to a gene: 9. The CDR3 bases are TGTGCCAGCAGCCAAGTAACAACTAGCGGGAGTAGGAATGAGCAGTTCTTC. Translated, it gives CASSQVTTSGSRNEQFF.

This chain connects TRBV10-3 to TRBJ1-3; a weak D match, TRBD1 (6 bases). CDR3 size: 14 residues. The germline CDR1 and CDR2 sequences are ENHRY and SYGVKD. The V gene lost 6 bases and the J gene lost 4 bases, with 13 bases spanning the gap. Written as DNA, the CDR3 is TGTGCCATCAGGAAGGGGGAGGGAGGAAACACCATATATTTT. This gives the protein CAIRKGEGGNTIYF.

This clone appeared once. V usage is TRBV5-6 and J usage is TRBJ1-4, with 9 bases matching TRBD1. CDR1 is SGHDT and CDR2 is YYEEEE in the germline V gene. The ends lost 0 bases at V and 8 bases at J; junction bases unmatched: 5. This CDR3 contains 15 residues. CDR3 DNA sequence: TGTGCCAGCAGCTTGGGGACAGGGGTTAGAGAAAAACTGTTTTTT. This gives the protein CASSLGTGVREKLFF.

CDR3 sequence reads: CASSLKTNWQGTDTQYF. The CDR3 bases are TGCGCCAGCAGCTTGAAGACCAATTGGCAGGGCACAGATACGCAGTATTTT. The V and J genes are TRBV5-1 and TRBJ2-3; D unresolved. The V end lost 1 base, the J end lost 1 base, and 16 bases lay between the germline ends. The CDR3 runs to 17 residues. Germline V gene sequence: CDR1 SGHRS, CDR2 YFSETQ.

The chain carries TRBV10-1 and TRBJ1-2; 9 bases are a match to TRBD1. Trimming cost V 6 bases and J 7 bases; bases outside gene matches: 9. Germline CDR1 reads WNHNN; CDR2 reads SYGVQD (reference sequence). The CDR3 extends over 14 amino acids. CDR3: CASSPGQGRGGYTF. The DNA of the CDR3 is TGCGCCAGCAGCCCGGGACAGGGAAGAGGTGGCTACACCTTC.

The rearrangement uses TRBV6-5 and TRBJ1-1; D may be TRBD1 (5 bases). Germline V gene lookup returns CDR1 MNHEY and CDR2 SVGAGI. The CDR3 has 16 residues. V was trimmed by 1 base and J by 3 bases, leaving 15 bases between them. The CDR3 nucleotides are TGTGCCAGCAGTTACTGGGTTGGGCAGGGTCACACTGAAGCTTTCTTT. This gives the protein CASSYWVGQGHTEAFF.

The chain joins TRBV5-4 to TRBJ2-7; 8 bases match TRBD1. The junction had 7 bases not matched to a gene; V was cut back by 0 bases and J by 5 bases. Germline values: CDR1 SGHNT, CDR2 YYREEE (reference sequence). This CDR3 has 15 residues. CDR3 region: CASSLENRGIDEQYF. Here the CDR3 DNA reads TGTGCCAGCAGCTTGGAGAACAGGGGGATCGACGAGCAGTACTTC.

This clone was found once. The chain's CDR3 is CASSPKGEKNNEQFF. CDR3 coding DNA: TGCGCCAGCAGCCCCAAGGGGGAGAAGAACAATGAGCAGTTCTTC. The chain combines TRBV5-1 with TRBJ2-1; D is perhaps TRBD1 (6 bases). The CDR3 sequence is 15 residues long. Germline CDR1 reads SGHRS; CDR2 reads YFSETQ. Trimming pared 4 bases from V and 5 bases from J, leaving 16 bases between. The whole variable domain, filled in from reference TRBV5-1 and TRBJ2-1, reads KAGVTQTPRYLIKTRGQQVTLSCSPISGHRSVSWYQQTPGQGLQFLFEYFSETQRNKGNFPGRFSGRQFSNSRSEMNVSTLELGDSALYLCASSPKGEKNNEQFFGPGTRLTVL.

CDR3 sequence (DNA): TGTGCCAGCAGTTTTCGGGGAGGCTATGGCTACACCTTC. It translates to CASSFRGGYGYTF. The rearrangement joins TRBV27 to TRBJ1-2; D ambiguous. This CDR3 is 13 amino acids long. The germline gives CDR1 MNHEY, CDR2 SMNVEV (reference sequence). The V and J ends lost 3 bases and 4 bases respectively, with 9 bases between them.

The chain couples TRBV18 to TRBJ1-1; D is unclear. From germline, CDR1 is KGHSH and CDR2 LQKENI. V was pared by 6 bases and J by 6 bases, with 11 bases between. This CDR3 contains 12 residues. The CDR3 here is CASSGFGAEAFF. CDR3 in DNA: TGTGCCAGCTCGGGATTCGGGGCTGAAGCTTTCTTT.

The CDR3 DNA follows: TGTGCCAGCAGCTTAGGAGCGGGAGGAGCCTACAATGAGCAGTTCTTC. It specifies CASSLGAGGAYNEQFF. The chain couples TRBV13 to TRBJ2-1, with TRBD2 matching over 9 bases. J lost 2 bases, V lost 0 bases, and 2 bases had no gene match. The V gene's germline CDR1 is PRHDT and CDR2 FYEKMQ (reference sequence). The CDR3 is made up of 16 amino acids.

The CDR3 protein is CASSLSRGVGYTF. The CDR3 region has the DNA TGTGCCAGCAGTTTATCCAGGGGGGTTGGCTACACCTTC. The chain joins TRBV28 to TRBJ1-2; 7 bases match TRBD1. From germline, CDR1 is MDHEN and CDR2 SYDVKM. CDR3 length equals 13 residues. V shed 1 base and J 7 bases; nucleotides not matched to a gene: 3.

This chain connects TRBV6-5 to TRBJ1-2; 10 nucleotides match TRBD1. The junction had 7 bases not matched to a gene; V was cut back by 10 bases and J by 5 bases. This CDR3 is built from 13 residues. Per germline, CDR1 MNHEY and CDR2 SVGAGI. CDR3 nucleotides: TGTGCCACGGACAGGGGGGATCTTTATGGCTACACCTTC. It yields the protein CATDRGDLYGYTF.

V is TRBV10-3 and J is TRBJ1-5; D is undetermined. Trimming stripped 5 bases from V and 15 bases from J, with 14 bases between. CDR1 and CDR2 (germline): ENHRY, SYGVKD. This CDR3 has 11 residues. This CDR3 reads CAISPGGSLHF. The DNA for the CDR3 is TGTGCCATCAGTCCCGGAGGAAGTTTGCATTTT.

The CDR3 spells CASSLRYRGRDQPQHF. The CDR3 DNA reads as TGTGCCAGCAGTTTAAGGTATAGGGGCAGGGATCAGCCCCAGCATTTT. This sequence joins TRBV28 and TRBJ1-5, with D maybe TRBD1 (5 bases). The V end was cut by 2 bases, the J end by 5 bases, with 16 bases between. This CDR3 region has 16 residues. The germline gives CDR1 MDHEN, CDR2 SYDVKM.

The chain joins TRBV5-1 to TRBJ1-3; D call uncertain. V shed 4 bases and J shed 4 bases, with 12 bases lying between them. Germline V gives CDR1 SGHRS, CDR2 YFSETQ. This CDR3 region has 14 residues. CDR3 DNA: TGCGCCAGCAGCCCCTCAGACGGGGGAAACACCATATATTTT. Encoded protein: CASSPSDGGNTIYF.

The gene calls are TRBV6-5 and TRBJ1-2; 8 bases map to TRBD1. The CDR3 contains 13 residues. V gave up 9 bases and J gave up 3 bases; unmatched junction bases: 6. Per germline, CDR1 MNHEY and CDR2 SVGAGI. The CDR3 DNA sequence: TGTGCCAGTAGGACAGGGTGGGACTATGGCTACACCTTC. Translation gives CASRTGWDYGYTF.

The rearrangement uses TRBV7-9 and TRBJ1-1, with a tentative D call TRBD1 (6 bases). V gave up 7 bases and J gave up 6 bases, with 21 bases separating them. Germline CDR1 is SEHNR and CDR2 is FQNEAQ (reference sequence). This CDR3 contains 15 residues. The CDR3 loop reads CASTEQGFVDPEAFF. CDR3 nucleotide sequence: TGTGCCAGCACGGAACAGGGATTTGTGGACCCTGAAGCTTTCTTT.

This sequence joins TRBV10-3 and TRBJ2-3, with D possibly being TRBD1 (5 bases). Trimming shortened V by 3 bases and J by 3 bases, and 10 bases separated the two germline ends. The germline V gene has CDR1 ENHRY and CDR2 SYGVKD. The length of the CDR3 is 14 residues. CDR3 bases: TGTGCCATCAGTGACCAAGGACAAACAGATACGCAGTATTTT. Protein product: CAISDQGQTDTQYF.

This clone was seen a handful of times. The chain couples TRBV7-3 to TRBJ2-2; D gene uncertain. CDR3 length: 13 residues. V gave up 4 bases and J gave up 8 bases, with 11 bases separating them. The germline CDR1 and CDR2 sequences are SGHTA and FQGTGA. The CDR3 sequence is CASSSAGFGELFF. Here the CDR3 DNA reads TGTGCCAGCAGCTCAGCAGGTTTTGGGGAGCTGTTTTTT.

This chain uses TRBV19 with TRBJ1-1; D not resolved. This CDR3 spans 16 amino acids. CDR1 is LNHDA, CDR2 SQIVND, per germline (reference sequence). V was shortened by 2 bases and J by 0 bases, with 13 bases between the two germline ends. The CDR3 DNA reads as TGTGCCAGTAGTATACTTGGGCAGATCATGAACACTGAAGCTTTCTTT. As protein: CASSILGQIMNTEAFF.

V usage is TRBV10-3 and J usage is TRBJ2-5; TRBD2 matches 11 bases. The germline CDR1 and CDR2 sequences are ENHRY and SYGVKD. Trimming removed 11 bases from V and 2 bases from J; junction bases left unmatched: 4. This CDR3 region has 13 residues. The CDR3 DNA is TGTGCCTCGGGACTAGCGGATCAAGAGACCCAGTACTTC. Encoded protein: CASGLADQETQYF.

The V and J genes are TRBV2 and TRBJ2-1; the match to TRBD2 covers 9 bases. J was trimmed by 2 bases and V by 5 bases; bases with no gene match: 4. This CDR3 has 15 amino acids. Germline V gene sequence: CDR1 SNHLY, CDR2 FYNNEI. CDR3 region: CASSFSGGPYNEQFF. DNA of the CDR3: TGTGCCAGCAGTTTTAGCGGGGGACCCTACAATGAGCAGTTCTTC. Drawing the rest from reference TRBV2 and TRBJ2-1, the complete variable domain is EPEVTQTPSHQVTQMGQEVILRCVPISNHLYFYWYRQILGQKVEFLVSFYNNEISEKSEIFDDQFSVERPDGSNFTLKIRSTKLEDSAMYFCASSFSGGPYNEQFFGPGTRLTVL.

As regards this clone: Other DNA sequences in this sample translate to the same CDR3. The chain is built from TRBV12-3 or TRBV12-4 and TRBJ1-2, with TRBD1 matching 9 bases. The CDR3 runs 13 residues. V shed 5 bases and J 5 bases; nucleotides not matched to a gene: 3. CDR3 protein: CASSPGQGYGYTF. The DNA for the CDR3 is TGTGCCAGCAGTCCGGGACAGGGTTATGGCTACACCTTC.

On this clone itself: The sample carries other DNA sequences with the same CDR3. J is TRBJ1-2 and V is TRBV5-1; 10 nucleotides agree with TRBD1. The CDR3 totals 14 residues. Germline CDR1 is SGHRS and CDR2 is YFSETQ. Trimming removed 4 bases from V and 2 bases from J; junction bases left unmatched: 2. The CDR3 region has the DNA TGCGCCAGCAGCGGGGGACAGGGGAACTATGGCTACACCTTC. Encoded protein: CASSGGQGNYGYTF. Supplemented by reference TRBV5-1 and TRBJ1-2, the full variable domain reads KAGVTQTPRYLIKTRGQQVTLSCSPISGHRSVSWYQQTPGQGLQFLFEYFSETQRNKGNFPGRFSGRQFSNSRSEMNVSTLELGDSALYLCASSGGQGNYGYTFGSGTRLTVV.

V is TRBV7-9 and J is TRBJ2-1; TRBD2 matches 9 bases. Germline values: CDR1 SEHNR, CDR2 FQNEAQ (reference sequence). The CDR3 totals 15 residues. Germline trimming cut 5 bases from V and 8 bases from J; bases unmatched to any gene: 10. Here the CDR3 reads CASSPVSGRFDEQFF. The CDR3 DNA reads TGTGCCAGCAGCCCCGTTAGCGGGAGATTCGATGAGCAGTTCTTC.

The DNA of the CDR3 is TGTGCCAGACACACCTACACGTCCCGGGACAGGGGGCTGAGCACCGGGGAGCTGTTTTTT. Amino acids: CARHTYTSRDRGLSTGELFF. The V and J genes are TRBV19 and TRBJ2-2; 12 positions match TRBD1. The CDR3 spans 20 residues. The ends lost 9 bases at V and 4 bases at J; junction bases unmatched: 21. Germline CDR1 is LNHDA and CDR2 is SQIVND (reference sequence).

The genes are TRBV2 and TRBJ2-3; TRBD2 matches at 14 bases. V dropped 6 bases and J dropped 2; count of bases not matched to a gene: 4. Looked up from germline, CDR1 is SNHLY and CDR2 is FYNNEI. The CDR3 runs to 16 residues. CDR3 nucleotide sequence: TGTGCCAGCAGGAGGGGACTAGCGGGAGACACAGATACGCAGTATTTT. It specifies CASRRGLAGDTDTQYF.

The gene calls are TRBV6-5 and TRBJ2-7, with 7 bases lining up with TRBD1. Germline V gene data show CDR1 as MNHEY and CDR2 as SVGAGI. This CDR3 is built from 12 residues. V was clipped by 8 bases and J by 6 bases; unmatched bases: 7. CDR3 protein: CASSTQGPEQYF. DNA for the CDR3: TGTGCCAGCTCCACACAGGGGCCCGAGCAGTACTTC.